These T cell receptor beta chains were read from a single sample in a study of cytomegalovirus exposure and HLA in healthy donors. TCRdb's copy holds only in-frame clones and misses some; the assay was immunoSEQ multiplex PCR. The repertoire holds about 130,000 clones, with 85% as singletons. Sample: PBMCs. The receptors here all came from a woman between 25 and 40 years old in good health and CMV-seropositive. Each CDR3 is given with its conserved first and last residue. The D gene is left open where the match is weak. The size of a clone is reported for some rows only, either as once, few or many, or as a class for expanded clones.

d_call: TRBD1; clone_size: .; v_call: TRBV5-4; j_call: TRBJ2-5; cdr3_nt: TGTGCCAGCAGCTTGGAAGGGGGCGGAGAGACCCAGTACTTC; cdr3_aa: CASSLEGGGETQYF
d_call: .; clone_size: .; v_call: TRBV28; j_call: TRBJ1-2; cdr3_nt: TGTGCCAGCTCACTACTTAACTATGGCTACACCTTC; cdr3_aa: CASSLLNYGYTF
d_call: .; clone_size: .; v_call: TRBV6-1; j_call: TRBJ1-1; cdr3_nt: TGTGCCAGCAGTCAGGGGACTGAAGCTTTCTTT; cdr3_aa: CASSQGTEAFF
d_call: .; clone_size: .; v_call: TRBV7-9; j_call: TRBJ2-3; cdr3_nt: TGTGCCAGCAGCTTACGAGATACGCAGTATTTT; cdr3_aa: CASSLRDTQYF
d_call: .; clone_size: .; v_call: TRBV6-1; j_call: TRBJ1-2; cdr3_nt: TGTGCCGCCCAAGTCGGGACAAATACTTATGGCTACACCTTC; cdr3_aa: CAAQVGTNTYGYTF
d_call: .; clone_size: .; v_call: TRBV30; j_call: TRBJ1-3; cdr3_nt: TGTGCCTGGACCCTGCCAGAAAACACCATATATTTT; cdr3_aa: CAWTLPENTIYF
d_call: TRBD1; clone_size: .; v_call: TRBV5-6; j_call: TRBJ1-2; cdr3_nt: TGTGCCAGCAGCGACTCACAGGGGGGAGTCTATGGCTACACCTTC; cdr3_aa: CASSDSQGGVYGYTF
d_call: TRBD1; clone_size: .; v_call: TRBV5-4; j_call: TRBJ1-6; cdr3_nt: TGTGCCAGCAGCTTGGTAGGACAGGGGGCGAGTTCTTCACCCCTCCACTTT; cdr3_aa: CASSLVGQGASSSPLHF
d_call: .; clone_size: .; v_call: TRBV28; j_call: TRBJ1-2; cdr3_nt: TGTGCCAGCAGACTCGGAGGGCACAACTATGGCTACACCTTC; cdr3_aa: CASRLGGHNYGYTF
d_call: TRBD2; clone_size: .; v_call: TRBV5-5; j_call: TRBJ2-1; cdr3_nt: TGTGCCAGCAGCTTCGGGAGGCCTTATCTGAGCTCCTACAATGAGCAGTTCTTC; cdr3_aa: CASSFGRPYLSSYNEQFF
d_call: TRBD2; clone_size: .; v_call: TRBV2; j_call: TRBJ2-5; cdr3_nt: TGTGCCAGCAGTGAGGGACTAGCGGGGGGGCCGTCGGGGGGAGAGACCCAGTACTTC; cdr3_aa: CASSEGLAGGPSGGETQYF
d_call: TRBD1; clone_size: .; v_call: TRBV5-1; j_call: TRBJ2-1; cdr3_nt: TGCGCCAGCAGCACCAGGGACAGGGGATACAATGAGCAGTTCTTC; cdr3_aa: CASSTRDRGYNEQFF
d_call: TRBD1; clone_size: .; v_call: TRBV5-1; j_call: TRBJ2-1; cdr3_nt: TGCGCCAGCAGCCACCAGACAGGGGGCGAGCAGTTCTTC; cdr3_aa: CASSHQTGGEQFF
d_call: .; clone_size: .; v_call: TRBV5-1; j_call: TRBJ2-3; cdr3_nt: TGCGCCAGCACCTGGGCTGGCACAGATACGCAGTATTTT; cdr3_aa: CASTWAGTDTQYF
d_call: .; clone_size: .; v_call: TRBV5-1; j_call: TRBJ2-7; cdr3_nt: TGCGCCAGCAGCTTGGAAGGGGGGGAGGAGTACGAGCAGTACTTC; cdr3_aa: CASSLEGGEEYEQYF
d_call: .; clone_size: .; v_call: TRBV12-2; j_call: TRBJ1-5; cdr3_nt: TGTGCAAGTCGCTTAGAGAGGATGCCCAATCAGCCCCAGCATTTT; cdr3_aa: CASRLERMPNQPQHF
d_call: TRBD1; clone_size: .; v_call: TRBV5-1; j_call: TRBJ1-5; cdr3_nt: TGCGCCAGCAGCTTGCGGAGGGTACAGGGGTGCAATCAGCCCCAGCATTTT; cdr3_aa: CASSLRRVQGCNQPQHF
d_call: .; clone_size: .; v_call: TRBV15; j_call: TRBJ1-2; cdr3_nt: TGTGCCACGAGCTTCCCGAACTATGGCTACACCTTC; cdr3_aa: CATSFPNYGYTF
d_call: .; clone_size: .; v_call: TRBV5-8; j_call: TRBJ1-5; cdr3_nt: TGTGCCAGCAGCTTGGGTGCAGGGAGCAATCAGCCCCAGCATTTT; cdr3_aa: CASSLGAGSNQPQHF
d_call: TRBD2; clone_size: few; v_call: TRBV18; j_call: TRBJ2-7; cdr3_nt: TGTGCCAGCTCACTGGTCGCTGGGAGCGGGAGGAGTTGGTACGAGCAGTACTTC; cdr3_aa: CASSLVAGSGRSWYEQYF
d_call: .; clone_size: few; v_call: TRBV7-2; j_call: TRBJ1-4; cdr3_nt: TGTGCCAGCAGCACTGCAACTAATGAAAAACTGTTTTTT; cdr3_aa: CASSTATNEKLFF
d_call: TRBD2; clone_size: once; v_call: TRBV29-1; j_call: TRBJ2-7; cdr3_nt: TGCAGCGCCCACGCGCCCTTGACTAGCGGGTCCACCTACGAGCAGTACTTC; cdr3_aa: CSAHAPLTSGSTYEQYF
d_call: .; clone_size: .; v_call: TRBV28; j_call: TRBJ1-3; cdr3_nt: TGTGCCAGCACCGGGGGGAAGGGGCCTGGAAACACCATATATTTT; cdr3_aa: CASTGGKGPGNTIYF
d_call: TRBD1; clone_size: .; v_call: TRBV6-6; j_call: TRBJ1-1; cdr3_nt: TGTGCCAGCAGGGGGACAGCTGAAGCTTTCTTT; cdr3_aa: CASRGTAEAFF
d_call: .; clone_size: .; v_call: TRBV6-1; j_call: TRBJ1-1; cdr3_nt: TGTGCCAGCAGTGTAGCACAGGGCACTGAAGCTTTCTTT; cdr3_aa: CASSVAQGTEAFF
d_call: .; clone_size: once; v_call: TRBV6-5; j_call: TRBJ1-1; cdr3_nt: TGTGCCAGCAGACTGACAGGATTTGGCACTGAAGCTTTCTTT; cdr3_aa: CASRLTGFGTEAFF
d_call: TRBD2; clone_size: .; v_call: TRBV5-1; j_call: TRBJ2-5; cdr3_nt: TGCGCCAGCAGCCCCGGACTAGCGGGAGGACAAGAGACCCAGTACTTC; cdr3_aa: CASSPGLAGGQETQYF
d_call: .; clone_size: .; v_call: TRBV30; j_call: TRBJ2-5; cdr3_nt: TGTGCCTGGAGTTGGACAGTCCAAGAGACCCAGTACTTC; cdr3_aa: CAWSWTVQETQYF
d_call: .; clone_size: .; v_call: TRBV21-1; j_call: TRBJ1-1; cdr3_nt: TGTGCCACCCGAGGGAGAAAAAGAGCTTTCTTT; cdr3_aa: CATRGRKRAFF
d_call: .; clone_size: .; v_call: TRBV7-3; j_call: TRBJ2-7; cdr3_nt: TGTGCCAGCAGCTTGGGACTTTCCTACGAGCAGTACTTC; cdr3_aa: CASSLGLSYEQYF
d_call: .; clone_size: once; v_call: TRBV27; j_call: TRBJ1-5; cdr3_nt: TGTGCCAGCTCCCCCACGACACTTGGCAATCAGCCCCAGCATTTT; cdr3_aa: CASSPTTLGNQPQHF
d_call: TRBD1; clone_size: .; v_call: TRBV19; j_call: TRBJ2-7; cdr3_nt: TGTGCCAGTAGATCTCCCGGACAGGGGGCGAACGAGCAGTACTTC; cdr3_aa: CASRSPGQGANEQYF
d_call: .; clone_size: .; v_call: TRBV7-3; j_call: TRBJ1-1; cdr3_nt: TGTGCCAGCAGCTTTCAGGGGTCGAACACTGAAGCTTTCTTT; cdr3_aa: CASSFQGSNTEAFF
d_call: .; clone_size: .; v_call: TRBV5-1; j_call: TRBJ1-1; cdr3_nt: TGCGCCAGCGGGGACCTTCAGGGGACTGAAGCTTTCTTT; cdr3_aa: CASGDLQGTEAFF
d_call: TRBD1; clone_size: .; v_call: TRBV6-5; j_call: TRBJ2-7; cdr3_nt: TGTGCCAGCAGACGGGACAGCCTGGGTGAGCAGTACTTC; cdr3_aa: CASRRDSLGEQYF
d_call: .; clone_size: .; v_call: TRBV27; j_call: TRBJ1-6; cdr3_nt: TGTGCCAGCCTTGACCCAAGGGGCAATTCACCCCTCCACTTT; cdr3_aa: CASLDPRGNSPLHF
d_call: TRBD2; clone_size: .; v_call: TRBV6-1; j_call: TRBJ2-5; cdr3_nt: TGTGCCAGCACCTCGGGGGGAGAGACCCAGTACTTC; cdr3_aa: CASTSGGETQYF
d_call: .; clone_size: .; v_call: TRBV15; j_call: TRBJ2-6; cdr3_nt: TGTGCCACCAGCAGAGATCGGTCTGGGGCCAACGTCCTGACTTTC; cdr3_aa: CATSRDRSGANVLTF
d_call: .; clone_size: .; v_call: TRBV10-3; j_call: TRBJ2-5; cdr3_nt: TGTGCCATCAGTGAGCAGGGGGGCCGAGAGACCCAGTACTTC; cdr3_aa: CAISEQGGRETQYF
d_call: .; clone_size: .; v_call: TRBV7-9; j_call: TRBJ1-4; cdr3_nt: TGTGCCAGCAGCTTAGTAGGGGCAGAGGTAAAACTGTTTTTT; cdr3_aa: CASSLVGAEVKLFF
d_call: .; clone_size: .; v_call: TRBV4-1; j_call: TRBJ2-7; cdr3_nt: TGCGCCAGCAGCCCTCAGGAGGAGGCCAGCTGGGAGCAGTACTTC; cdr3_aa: CASSPQEEASWEQYF
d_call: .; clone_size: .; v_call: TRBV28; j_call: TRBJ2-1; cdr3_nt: TGTGCCAGCAGTCCTCGACTAAACAATGAGCAGTTCTTC; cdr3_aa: CASSPRLNNEQFF
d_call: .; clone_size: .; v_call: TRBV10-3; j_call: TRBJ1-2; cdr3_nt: TGTGCCATCAGTGAAGGAGGCAGTTCTTACTATGGCTACACCTTC; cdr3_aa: CAISEGGSSYYGYTF
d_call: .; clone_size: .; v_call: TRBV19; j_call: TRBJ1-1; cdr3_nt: TGTGCCAGTAGTATCCAACGGTCGAACACTGAAGCTTTCTTT; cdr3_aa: CASSIQRSNTEAFF
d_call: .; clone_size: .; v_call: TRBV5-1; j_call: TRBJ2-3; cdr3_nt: TGCGCCAGCAGCTGGGGGGTAGCCTACACAGATACGCAGTATTTT; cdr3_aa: CASSWGVAYTDTQYF
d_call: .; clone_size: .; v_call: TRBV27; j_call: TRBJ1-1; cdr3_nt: TGTGCCAGCAGTGCCTCAGGCACGGTCGCTGAAGCTTTCTTT; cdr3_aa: CASSASGTVAEAFF
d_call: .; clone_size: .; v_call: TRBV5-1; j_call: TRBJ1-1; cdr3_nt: TGCGCCAGCAGTCTTTCGACAGGAGGCGCTGAAGCTTTCTTT; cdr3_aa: CASSLSTGGAEAFF
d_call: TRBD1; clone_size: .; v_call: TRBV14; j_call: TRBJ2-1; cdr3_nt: TGTGCCAGCAGCCCTTCCCGGACAGGGCGCCGATCCAATGAGCAGTTCTTC; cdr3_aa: CASSPSRTGRRSNEQFF
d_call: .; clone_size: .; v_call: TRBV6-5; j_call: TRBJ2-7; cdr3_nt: TGTGCCAGCAGTAACCCGGGTCTCGAGCAGTACTTC; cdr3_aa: CASSNPGLEQYF
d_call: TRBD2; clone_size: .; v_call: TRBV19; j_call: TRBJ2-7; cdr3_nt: TGTGCCAGTAGGGAGCGGGGGAGCTCCTACGAGCAGTACTTC; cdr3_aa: CASRERGSSYEQYF